This T cell receptor beta chain was retrieved from a study of T-cell memory formation after mild COVID-19. Study-level information: TCR clusters largely stayed donor specific.

Germline values: CDR1 SGHRS, CDR2 YFSETQ. Trimming cost V 4 bases and J 4 bases, with 12 bases left between them. The CDR3 extends over 14 amino acids. Note on this clonotype: Its antigen is not known.

TCRdb independently ran MiXCR on the 5' RACE reads; one entry per CDR3 protein. The table lists 200,000 to 250,000 distinct CDR3 sequences, 7.5% to 10% of them singletons. Study-wide findings and caveats: Whereas later expanders leaned CD4+, clones contracting day 15 to 85 showed a balanced CD4/CD8 makeup. Mainly CM and EM harbored the contracting CD4+ clones; mainly EMRA harbored the CD8+ ones. Some SARS-CoV-2-responding clones were already detected in memory before infection.

The rearrangement uses TRBV5-1 and TRBJ1-3; a possible D gene is TRBD1 (6 bases). This TCR was sampled from a man younger than 30 who had mild COVID-19 (a few samples of this study predate the infection). Cell type and time point are not known. The source material was PBMCs or a T cell subset sorted from them (not recorded which). The CDR3 reads CASSRDTGGNTIYF. CDR3 in DNA: TGCGCCAGCAGCAGGGACACTGGAGGAAACACCATATATTTT.